Listed here are 26 T cell receptor beta chains from one sample, sequenced in a study of blood T cells in healthy people across ages. A J-beta primer mix and a sample-barcoded 5' primer were used in a second PCR of about 6 to 12 cycles. Using its own MiXCR run on the 5' RACE reads, TCRdb lists one record per CDR3 protein. Of about 1.6 million distinct CDR3 sequences listed, 34% are singletons. Sequencing was done on a sample of blood. These receptors were taken from a woman under 40 in good health.

V is TRBV7-9 and J is TRBJ2-5, with 11 bases aligning to TRBD2. The germline V gene encodes CDR1 SEHNR and CDR2 FQNEAQ (reference sequence). V lost 5 bases, J lost 3 bases, and 11 bases stayed unmatched. The CDR3 contains 17 residues. DNA for the CDR3: TGTGCCAGCAGCGCGACCCCCGGGACTAGCGGCAAAGAGACCCAGTACTTC. Translated: CASSATPGTSGKETQYF.

This clonotype was recorded many times. This chain links TRBV29-1 with TRBJ2-1; unclear D gene. The CDR3 is 13 residues long. V lost 1 base, J lost 9 bases, and 13 bases lay in between. Germline CDR1 and CDR2: SQVTM and ANQGSEA. In nucleotides, the CDR3 is TGCAGCGTTGAAGGGCCCACCAGGAGTGAGCAGTTCTTC. It specifies CSVEGPTRSEQFF.

The chain uses TRBV4-2 and TRBJ2-1; tentative D call: TRBD2 (5 bases). CDR3 size: 14 residues. Trimming cost V 5 bases and J 7 bases, with 15 bases left between them. The germline gives CDR1 LGHNA, CDR2 YNFKEQ. The CDR3 DNA reads as TGTGCCAGCAGCTTGGAGGTACCACAAAATGAGCAGTTCTTC. Translation gives CASSLEVPQNEQFF.

The chain combines TRBV30 with TRBJ1-1; possible D gene TRBD1, 5 bases. The CDR3 consists of 13 residues. V lost 5 bases and J 4 bases, leaving 14 bases between the germline ends. CDR1 GTSNPN and CDR2 SVGIG come from the germline V gene (reference sequence). CDR3 sequence: CAWAWGEFTEAFF. Here the CDR3 DNA reads TGTGCCTGGGCCTGGGGGGAATTCACTGAAGCTTTCTTT. Filled out from reference TRBV30 and TRBJ1-1, the complete variable domain reads SQTIHQWPATLVQPVGSPLSLECTVEGTSNPNLYWYRQAAGRGLQLLFYSVGIGQISSEVPQNLSASRPQDRQFILSSKKLLLSDSGFYLCAWAWGEFTEAFFGQGTRLTVV.

This clonotype has just a few counts. The chain recombines TRBV3-1 with TRBJ2-3, with a weak D call TRBD1 (6 bases). CDR3 size: 16 residues. The germline gives CDR1 LGHDT, CDR2 YNNKEL (reference sequence). V lost 1 base and J lost 1, with 12 bases in between. CDR3 protein: CASSQVPRTGTDTQYF. Here the CDR3 DNA reads TGTGCCAGCAGCCAAGTACCCCGGACAGGCACAGATACGCAGTATTTT.

In the case of this clonotype: Because the CDR3 is missing its conserved closing phenylalanine or tryptophan, this is likely a read error. CDR3 residues: CATYGQGGREQFC. CDR3 coding DNA: TGTGCCACCTATGGACAGGGGGGGCGAGAGCAGTTCTGC. The chain carries TRBV10-3 and TRBJ2-1; 10 bases are shared with TRBD1. The CDR3 sequence is 13 residues long. The germline V gene has CDR1 ENHRY and CDR2 SYGVKD. V lost 10 bases and J lost 10; bases outside the gene matches: 10.

The V gene is TRBV4-1, the J gene TRBJ2-1, with 10 bases aligning to TRBD2. J lost 5 bases, V lost 3 bases, and 4 bases had no gene match. Germline assignment: CDR1 MGHRA and CDR2 YSYEKL. The CDR3 is 15 amino acids. CDR3 nucleotides: TGCGCCAGCAGCCATGGACTAGCGGAGGACAATGAGCAGTTCTTC. This encodes CASSHGLAEDNEQFF.

The genes are TRBV7-9 and TRBJ2-7; D not resolved. In germline, CDR1 is SEHNR, CDR2 FQNEAQ (reference sequence). The V and J ends lost 1 base and 4 bases respectively, with 17 bases between them. The CDR3 sequence is 16 residues long. The CDR3 nucleotides are TGTGCCAGCAGCTTAGGATTCGGCGAAGATGGGTACGAGCAGTACTTC. Translated, it gives CASSLGFGEDGYEQYF.

The table lists this clonotype with a few counts. V usage is TRBV29-1 and J usage is TRBJ1-2; D is ambiguous. Germline loops: CDR1 SQVTM, CDR2 ANQGSEA. V lost 6 bases and J 5 bases, leaving 16 bases between the germline ends. The CDR3 is 13 amino acids. Here the CDR3 reads CSVQFPGRYGYTF. DNA of the CDR3: TGCAGCGTCCAATTTCCCGGGAGATATGGCTACACCTTC.

The rearrangement uses TRBV20-1 and TRBJ1-5; no firm D call. Trimming took 3 bases from V and 5 from J, leaving 14 bases between them. Germline CDR1 and CDR2: DFQATT and SNEGSKA (reference sequence). The CDR3 is 14 residues long. CDR3 DNA: TGCAGTGCTAGGCCCCCCAGACCTGATCAGCCCCAGCATTTT. Translating gives CSARPPRPDQPQHF.

On this clonotype: A much larger clone lies one base from this, so it may be a read error. This chain joins TRBV5-1 and TRBJ2-3; no definite D call. The CDR3 is 15 amino acids. Germline V gene sequence: CDR1 SGHRS, CDR2 YFSETQ. In DNA, the CDR3 is TGCGCCAGCAGCTTGGGTCTGAAACACACAGATACGCGGTATTTT. Protein sequence: CASSLGLKHTDTRYF.

The rearrangement links TRBV29-1 to TRBJ1-2; possible D gene TRBD1, 5 bases. The V and J ends lost 6 bases and 7 bases respectively, with 12 bases between them. The CDR3 runs to 11 residues. Germline V lookup: CDR1 SQVTM, CDR2 ANQGSEA. The CDR3 nucleotides are TGCAGCGTCGGGACTCCTGTTGGCTACACCTTC. This sequence encodes CSVGTPVGYTF. Combining the CDR3 with reference TRBV29-1 and TRBJ1-2 gives the whole variable domain SAVISQKPSRDICQRGTSLTIQCQVDSQVTMMFWYRQQPGQSLTLIATANQGSEATYESGFVIDKFPISRPNLTFSTLTVSNMSPEDSSIYLCSVGTPVGYTFGSGTRLTVV.

The chain carries TRBV4-1 and TRBJ2-3; 7 bases map to TRBD2. The CDR3 is 14 residues long. Germline CDR1 and CDR2: MGHRA and YSYEKL. The ends lost 0 bases at V and 6 bases at J; junction bases unmatched: 3. The CDR3 region has the DNA TGCGCCAGCAGCCAAGACGGGAGGACGGATACGCAGTATTTT. Its protein product is CASSQDGRTDTQYF.

This clonotype has only a few counts. The CDR3, as DNA: TGTGCCAGCAGCTCCCTCCTGCCGGGACAGGGGGCGTACGGGGCCAACGTCCTGACTTTC. Encoded protein: CASSSLLPGQGAYGANVLTF. The V gene is TRBV7-8, the J gene TRBJ2-6; TRBD1 aligns across 12 bases. Germline V CDR1 and CDR2: SGHVS, FQNEAQ. The V segment lost 4 bases and the J segment 4 bases; nucleotides outside the gene matches: 14. The CDR3 length is 20 residues.

This rearrangement joins TRBV20-1 to TRBJ2-7; D is possibly TRBD1 or TRBD2 (5 bases each). The germline V and J ends were trimmed by 6 bases and 2 bases, with 14 bases remaining between them. The CDR3 contains 13 residues. In germline, CDR1 is DFQATT, CDR2 SNEGSKA (reference sequence). CDR3 residues: CSAHRSGTYEQYF. The CDR3 nucleotides are TGCAGTGCGCACAGGTCCGGGACCTACGAGCAGTACTTC.

This clonotype occurred a few times. V and J are TRBV4-1 and TRBJ2-3, with TRBD2 matching over 10 bases. CDR1 is MGHRA, CDR2 YSYEKL, per germline. CDR3 size: 18 residues. Germline trimming cut 1 base from V and 1 base from J; bases unmatched to any gene: 8. CDR3 nucleotides: TGCGCCAGCAGCCAAGTTTTCCTAGCGGGGGCTGGCACAGATACGCAGTATTTT. Amino acids: CASSQVFLAGAGTDTQYF.

The chain is built from TRBV7-2 and TRBJ2-5; D is perhaps TRBD2 (7 bases). This CDR3 region has 15 residues. Germline values: CDR1 SGHTA, CDR2 FQGNSA. Trimming shortened V by 2 bases and J by 5 bases, and 15 bases separated the two germline ends. This chain's CDR3 is CASSLMAGARETQYF. DNA of the CDR3: TGTGCCAGCAGCTTAATGGCGGGGGCTCGGGAGACCCAGTACTTC.

V is TRBV13 and J is TRBJ2-3; the match to TRBD2 covers 9 bases. This CDR3 is built from 16 residues. Germline CDR1 PRHDT, CDR2 FYEKMQ (reference sequence). V lost 8 bases to trimming and J lost 4 bases; unmatched junction nucleotides: 13. The chain's CDR3 is CASAGGSASEADTQYF. CDR3 nucleotides: TGTGCCAGCGCGGGGGGGTCGGCTAGCGAGGCAGATACGCAGTATTTT.

This clonotype occurred a few times. V and J are TRBV29-1 and TRBJ2-1; D remains unclear. Per the germline V gene, CDR1 is SQVTM and CDR2 is ANQGSEA. The ends were cut back, 3 bases at V and 8 bases at J, with 11 bases in the middle. This CDR3 region has 12 residues. CDR3: CSVEIRIHEQFF. As DNA, the CDR3 is TGCAGCGTTGAGATTCGGATCCATGAGCAGTTCTTC.

The V call is TRBV20-1, the J call TRBJ2-7; tentatively, D is TRBD1 (5 bases). The CDR3 runs 14 residues. Trimming shortened V by 3 bases and J by 3 bases, and 15 bases separated the two germline ends. Germline V gene data show CDR1 as DFQATT and CDR2 as SNEGSKA (reference sequence). CDR3 in amino acids: CSASKQVGSYEQYF. DNA of the CDR3: TGCAGTGCTAGTAAACAGGTCGGAAGCTACGAGCAGTACTTC.

V and J are TRBV28 and TRBJ1-1; 8 bases fit TRBD1. Per germline, CDR1 MDHEN and CDR2 SYDVKM. V was clipped by 5 bases and J by 0 bases; unmatched bases: 8. CDR3 size: 16 residues. This CDR3 reads CASSTGGGNMNTEAFF. CDR3 bases: TGTGCCAGCAGTACAGGGGGAGGTAACATGAACACTGAAGCTTTCTTT.

This clonotype was seen a handful of times. The rearrangement links TRBV7-9 to TRBJ2-7, with 13 bases lining up with TRBD2. Germline CDR1 SEHNR, CDR2 FQNEAQ (reference sequence). The CDR3 sequence is 16 residues long. J lost 5 bases, V lost 5 bases, and 9 bases had no gene match. The CDR3 is CASSLPGLAGVNEQYF. CDR3 DNA: TGTGCCAGCAGCCTCCCCGGACTAGCGGGAGTCAACGAGCAGTACTTC.

Concerning this clonotype itself: The junction does not match germline at one end; this may be a read error. The chain employs TRBV5-1 and TRBJ2-3; a weak D match, TRBD2 (5 bases). The germline gives CDR1 SGHRS, CDR2 YFSETQ. The CDR3 length is 14 residues. CDR3 sequence: CASSLAGSTDAQYF. DNA for the CDR3: TGCGCCAGCAGCTTGGCTGGGAGCACAGATGCGCAGTATTTT.

This chain links TRBV20-1 with TRBJ2-7; 9 nucleotides align to TRBD2. Germline V gene data show CDR1 as DFQATT and CDR2 as SNEGSKA (reference sequence). The V and J ends lost 1 base and 0 bases, in that order; junction bases with no gene match: 7. The length of the CDR3 is 16 residues. The CDR3 nucleotides are TGCAGTGCTAGAGGCCAGACTAGCGGTATCTCCTACGAGCAGTACTTC. Translating it yields CSARGQTSGISYEQYF.

Ten or more counts support this clonotype. The rearrangement joins TRBV5-1 to TRBJ2-5, with 8 positions matching TRBD1. Germline-derived CDR1 and CDR2 are SGHRS and YFSETQ. CDR3 length equals 16 residues. V trimming: 0 bases; J trimming: 4 bases; junction bases outside the gene matches: 8. The CDR3 is CASSLAGTGIRETQYF. The DNA of the CDR3 is TGCGCCAGCAGCTTGGCCGGGACAGGTATTCGAGAGACCCAGTACTTC.

The chain joins TRBV7-3 to TRBJ2-3; D is perhaps TRBD1 or TRBD2 (5 bases each). Germline-derived CDR1 and CDR2 are SGHTA and FQGTGA. V was shortened by 1 base and J by 6 bases, with 14 bases between the two germline ends. The CDR3 sequence is 15 residues long. The CDR3 sequence: CASSLRGREHDTQYF. CDR3 DNA: TGTGCCAGCAGCTTAAGGGGCAGGGAGCATGATACGCAGTATTTT.